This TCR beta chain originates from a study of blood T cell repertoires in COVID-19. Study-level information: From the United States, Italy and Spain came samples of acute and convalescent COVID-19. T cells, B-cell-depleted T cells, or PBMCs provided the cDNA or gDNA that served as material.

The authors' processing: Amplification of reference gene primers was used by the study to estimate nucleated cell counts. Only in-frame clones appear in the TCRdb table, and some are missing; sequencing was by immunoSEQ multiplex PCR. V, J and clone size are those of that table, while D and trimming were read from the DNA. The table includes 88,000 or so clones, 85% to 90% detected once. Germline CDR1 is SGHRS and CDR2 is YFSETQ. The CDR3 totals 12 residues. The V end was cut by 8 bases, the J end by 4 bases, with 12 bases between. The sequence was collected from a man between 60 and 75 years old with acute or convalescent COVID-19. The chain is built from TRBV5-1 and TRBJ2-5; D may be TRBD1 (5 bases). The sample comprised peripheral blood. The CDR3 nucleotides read TGCGCCAGTACAACCCAGGGAGAGACCCAGTACTTC. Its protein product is CASTTQGETQYF. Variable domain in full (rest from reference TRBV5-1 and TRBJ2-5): KAGVTQTPRYLIKTRGQQVTLSCSPISGHRSVSWYQQTPGQGLQFLFEYFSETQRNKGNFPGRFSGRQFSNSRSEMNVSTLELGDSALYLCASTTQGETQYFGPGTRLLVL.